The TCR beta chain described here comes from a study of pediatric ulcerative colitis. Per the germline V gene, CDR1 is SGDLS and CDR2 is YYNGEE. V was clipped by 0 bases and J by 0 bases, with 21 bases between them. This CDR3 contains 19 residues. This clone has just a few counts. Using immunoSEQ multiplex PCR, the repertoire was profiled, and TCRdb retains in-frame clones only, with some absent. Among about 64,000 clones listed, around 85% were seen once. Sequenced input: blood. The sequence came from a boy younger than 18 with severe ulcerative colitis. The genes are TRBV9 and TRBJ1-2, with D hard to call. Here the CDR3 reads CASSVAAGSLGGANYGYTF. CDR3 bases: TGTGCCAGCAGCGTAGCCGCCGGGTCCCTAGGAGGAGCTAACTATGGCTACACCTTC.